These 7 T cell receptor beta chains were all obtained from the same sample, sequenced in a study of STAT3 mutations in large granular lymphocyte leukemia. These receptors are not linked to any known antigen. Profiling relied on immunoSEQ multiplex PCR, and the TCRdb table lists in-frame clones only, not all of them. The sample includes roughly 46,000 clones, about 81% of them seen just once. Study-level points and caveats: Every T-LGLL patient had at least one immunodominant TCRbeta clonotype.

The sequencing input was PBMCs. The receptors come from a human donor with T large granular lymphocyte leukemia. Some clones in this sample may be carry-over from other donors' samples.

This chain links TRBV29-1 with TRBJ2-3; 9 positions agree with TRBD2. The ends lost 4 bases at V and 5 bases at J; junction bases unmatched: 7. CDR3 length: 14 residues. Germline V gene sequence: CDR1 SQVTM, CDR2 ANQGSEA. The chain's CDR3 is CSVVTAGGVDTQYF. The CDR3 bases are TGCAGCGTTGTTACAGCGGGGGGCGTAGATACGCAGTATTTT.

This clone appeared once. This rearrangement joins TRBV4-2 to TRBJ2-7; 7 nucleotides line up with TRBD2. Germline values: CDR1 LGHNA, CDR2 YNFKEQ. With V trimmed by 5 bases and J by 5 bases, 12 bases remained unmatched. The CDR3 has 15 residues. The CDR3 protein is CASSYGGTTGDEQYF. The CDR3 DNA reads TGTGCCAGCAGCTACGGGGGGACCACAGGAGACGAGCAGTACTTC.

The chain couples TRBV6-5 to TRBJ1-1, with 7 bases that match TRBD1. Germline V gives CDR1 MNHEY, CDR2 SVGAGI. There are 16 residues in the CDR3. The V and J ends lost 0 bases and 2 bases, in that order; junction bases with no gene match: 6. CDR3 in DNA: TGTGCCAGCAGTTACTCGGAGGGGGCCGGCAACACTGAAGCTTTCTTT. Protein product: CASSYSEGAGNTEAFF.

The chain links TRBV5-4 to TRBJ2-5; 7 bases agree with TRBD2. CDR1 and CDR2 from the germline V gene are SGHNT and YYREEE (reference sequence). After removal of 6 bases from V and 5 bases from J, the junction contained 10 bases not matched to a gene. The CDR3 loop spans 14 amino acids. The CDR3 bases are TGTGCCAGCACAAGCGGGGCATCATCGGAGACCCAGTACTTC. As protein: CASTSGASSETQYF.

This clone was observed a few times. V is TRBV9 and J is TRBJ1-6; possibly TRBD1 for D (5 bases). The CDR3 spans 16 residues. Trimming removed 0 bases from V and 6 bases from J, with 13 bases in between. CDR1 and CDR2 (germline): SGDLS, YYNGEE. Written as DNA, the CDR3 is TGTGCCAGCAGCGTAGAGGGGAACGTCCGTAATTCACCCCTCCACTTT. Translating gives CASSVEGNVRNSPLHF.

The chain joins TRBV6-6 to TRBJ2-1; 9 nucleotides line up with TRBD2. CDR3 length equals 16 residues. Germline CDR1 and CDR2: MNHNY and SVGAGI (reference sequence). J was trimmed by 5 bases and V by 2 bases; bases with no gene match: 7. The CDR3 coding sequence is TGTGCCAGCAGTTACCCCGGAGCGGGGGGACACAATGAGCAGTTCTTC. The encoded protein is CASSYPGAGGHNEQFF.

This clone turned up a few times. V is TRBV4-2 and J is TRBJ2-1; 8 positions match TRBD2. Germline CDR1 is LGHNA and CDR2 is YNFKEQ. This CDR3 spans 17 amino acids. Unmatched junction bases numbered 11, after V lost 1 base and J lost 6 bases. The CDR3 is CASSQGGLASLRNEQFF. CDR3 DNA: TGTGCCAGCAGCCAAGGAGGACTAGCCAGTCTTCGCAATGAGCAGTTCTTC.